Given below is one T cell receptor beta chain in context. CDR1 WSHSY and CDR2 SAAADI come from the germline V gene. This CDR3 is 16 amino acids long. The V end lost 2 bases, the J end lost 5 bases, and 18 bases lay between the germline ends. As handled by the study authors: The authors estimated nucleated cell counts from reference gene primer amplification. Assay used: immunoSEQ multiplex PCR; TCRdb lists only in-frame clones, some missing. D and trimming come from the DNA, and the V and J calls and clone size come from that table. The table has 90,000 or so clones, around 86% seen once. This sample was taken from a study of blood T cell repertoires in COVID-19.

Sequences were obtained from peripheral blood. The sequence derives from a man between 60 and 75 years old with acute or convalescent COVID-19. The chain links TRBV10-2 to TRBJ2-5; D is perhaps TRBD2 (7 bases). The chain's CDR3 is CASSESRGGGGETQYF. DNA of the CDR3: TGCGCCAGCAGTGAGAGTAGGGGGGGAGGAGGGGAGACCCAGTACTTC.